This T cell receptor beta chain emerged from a study of post-analysis software for immune sequencing data. The study, taken as a whole, reports: Five or six TRBV segments were more frequent in patients than controls; TRBV5-6, TRBV5-1 and TRBV20-1 belonged to this group.

Germline CDR1 is MNHEY and CDR2 is SMNVEV (reference sequence). The CDR3 runs to 14 residues. A word on this clonotype: Antigen: not known. One base away lies a much larger clone, so this may be a sequencing read error.

TCR beta cDNA libraries had unique molecular identifiers. Using its own MiXCR run on the PCR reads, TCRdb lists one record per CDR3 protein. The data show around 260,000 distinct CDR3 sequences, just over 35% seen once. The sequencing sample was made of blood. This TCR was sampled from a girl between 5 and 17 years old with multiple sclerosis. This chain joins TRBV27 and TRBJ1-2; a weak D match, TRBD1 (6 bases). Here the CDR3 reads CASSRTGTAYGCTF. The CDR3 DNA follows: TGTGCCAGCTCACGTACAGGGACTGCCTATGGCTGCACCTTC.